This T cell receptor beta chain was observed in a study of early T cells in non-severe SARS-CoV-2 infection. Via MiXCR, TCRdb re-called the 5' RACE reads, giving one row per CDR3 protein. The table lists fewer than 40,000 distinct CDR3 sequences, about 3.8% of them singletons. In this sample, this clonotype turned up many times. The CDR3 runs 15 residues. The germline gives CDR1 DFQATT, CDR2 SNEGSKA (reference sequence). V was clipped by 3 bases and J by 6 bases; unmatched bases: 8. The chain couples TRBV20-1 to TRBJ2-1; TRBD2 matches 10 bases. The sample was whole blood. This clonotype was obtained from an adult who was a healthcare worker with PCR-confirmed SARS-CoV-2 infection or an uninfected control (not recorded which). As DNA, the CDR3 is TGCAGTGCTAGCCCCACTAGCGGGGCCACCAATGAGCAGTTCTTC. Protein: CSASPTSGATNEQFF.